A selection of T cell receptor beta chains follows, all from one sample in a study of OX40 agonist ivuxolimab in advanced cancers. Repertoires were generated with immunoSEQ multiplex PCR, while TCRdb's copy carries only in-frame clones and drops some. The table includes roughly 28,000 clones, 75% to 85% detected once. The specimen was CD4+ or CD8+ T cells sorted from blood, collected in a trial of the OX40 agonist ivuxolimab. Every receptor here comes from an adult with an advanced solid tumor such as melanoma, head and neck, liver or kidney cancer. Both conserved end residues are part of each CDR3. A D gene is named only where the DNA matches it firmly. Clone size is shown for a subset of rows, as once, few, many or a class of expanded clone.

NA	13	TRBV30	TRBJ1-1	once	TGTGCCTGGTTGGGCAGGACGAACACTGAAGCTTTCTTT	CAWLGRTNTEAFF
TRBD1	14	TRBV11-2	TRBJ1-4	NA	TGTGCCAGCAGCTCACAGGGGGGGGATGAAAAACTGTTTTTT	CASSSQGGDEKLFF
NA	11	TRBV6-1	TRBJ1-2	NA	TGTGCCCCCGAAGGGGGGCCTGGCTACACCTTC	CAPEGGPGYTF
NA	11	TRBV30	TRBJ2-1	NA	TGTGCCTGGAGAGGTCCCGGTGAGCAGTTCTTC	CAWRGPGEQFF
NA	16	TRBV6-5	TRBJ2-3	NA	TGTGCCAGCAGTTACTCGGAAACAGGGACGTACGATACGCAGTATTTT	CASSYSETGTYDTQYF
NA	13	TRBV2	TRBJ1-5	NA	TGTGCCAGCAGTTCGGACACCAATCAGCCCCAGCATTTT	CASSSDTNQPQHF
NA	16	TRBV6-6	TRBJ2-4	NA	TGTGCCAGCAGTTTGGGAGGGGGAGGAGGTGTAAACATTCAGTACTTC	CASSLGGGGGVNIQYF
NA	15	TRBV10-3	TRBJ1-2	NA	TGTGCCATCAGATCTTTCGGGGAGGGTAACTATGGCTACACCTTC	CAIRSFGEGNYGYTF
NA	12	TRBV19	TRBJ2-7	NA	TGTGCCAGTAGTACGTCTAGCGCCGAGCAGTACTTC	CASSTSSAEQYF
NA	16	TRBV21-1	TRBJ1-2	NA	TGTGCCAGCAGCGCTCCGCCTTATGGTGCGGACTATGGCTACACCTTC	CASSAPPYGADYGYTF
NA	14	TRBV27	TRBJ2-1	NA	TGTGCCAGCAGTTTGTCCGGGGGGCGGAATGAGCAGTTCTTC	CASSLSGGRNEQFF
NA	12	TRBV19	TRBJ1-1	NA	TGTGCCAGTAAGCGCTCGAACACTGAAGCTTTCTTT	CASKRSNTEAFF
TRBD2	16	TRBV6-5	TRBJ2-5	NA	TGTGCCAGCAGTTACTCGACTAGCGGGGACCAAGAGACCCAGTACTTC	CASSYSTSGDQETQYF
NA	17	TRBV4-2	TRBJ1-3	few	TGTGCCAGCAGCCAAGAAGCGGACAGAAGCTCTGGAAACACCATATATTTT	CASSQEADRSSGNTIYF
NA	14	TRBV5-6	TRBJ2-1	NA	TGTGCCAGCAGCGTTGGATTGCTCTACAATGAGCAGTTCTTC	CASSVGLLYNEQFF
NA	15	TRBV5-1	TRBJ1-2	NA	TGCGCCAGCAGCTTGGTCGGGGGCGTCAGCTATGGCTACACCTTC	CASSLVGGVSYGYTF
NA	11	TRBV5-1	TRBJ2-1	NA	TGCGCCAGCAGCCTAGGACAAGAGCAGTTCTTC	CASSLGQEQFF
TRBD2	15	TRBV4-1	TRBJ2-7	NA	TGCGCCAGCAGCCAAGGCGGGGGGGCCTCCTACGAGCAGTACTTC	CASSQGGGASYEQYF